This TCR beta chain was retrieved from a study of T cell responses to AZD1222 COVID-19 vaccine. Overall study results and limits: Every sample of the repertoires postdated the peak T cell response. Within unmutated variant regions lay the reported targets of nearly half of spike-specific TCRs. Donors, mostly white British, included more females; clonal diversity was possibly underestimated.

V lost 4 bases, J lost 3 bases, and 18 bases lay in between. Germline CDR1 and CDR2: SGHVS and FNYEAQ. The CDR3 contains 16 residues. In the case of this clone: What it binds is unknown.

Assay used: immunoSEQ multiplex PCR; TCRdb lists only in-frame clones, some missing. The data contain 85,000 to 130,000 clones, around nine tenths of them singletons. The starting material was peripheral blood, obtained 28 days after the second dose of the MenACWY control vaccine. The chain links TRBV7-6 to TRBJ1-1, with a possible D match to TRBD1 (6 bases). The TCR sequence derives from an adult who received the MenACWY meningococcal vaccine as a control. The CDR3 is CASSYDKGGGDTEAFF. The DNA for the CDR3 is TGTGCCAGCAGCTACGATAAGGGGGGAGGGGACACTGAAGCTTTCTTT.